This TCR beta chain comes out of a study of OX40 agonist ivuxolimab in advanced cancers. Broadly, across the study: The costimulatory receptor OX40 (CD134) was targeted by ivuxolimab, a fully human IgG2 agonistic monoclonal antibody. Intravenous ivuxolimab was administered to patients every 2 weeks at six dose levels: 0.01, 0.1, 0.3, 1.5, 3 and 10 mg/kg. Of the approximately 50 patients in dose escalation, around 20 had hepatocellular carcinoma, approximately 15 had melanoma, 9 had renal cell carcinoma and 9 had head and neck cancer. In the dose-escalation cohort, 82.7% of patients were male, and the mean age was approximately 64 years, with a range of about 23 to 90. Prior anti-PD-1, anti-PD-L1 or anti-CTLA-4 therapy was permitted, and checkpoint inhibitors had been received by around 39% of dose-escalation patients. Partial responses were achieved by three dose-escalation patients, of whom one had hepatocellular carcinoma and two had cutaneous melanoma. Peripheral TCRbeta sequencing was intended to test whether TCR sequence diversity was altered and clonal T-cell expansion was caused by ivuxolimab. The paper describes the monotherapy dose-escalation part (N of about 50 patients) of the phase I trial of ivuxolimab.

In its sample, this clone was seen once. No cognate antigen has been identified for it. No much larger clone is present one base from it, and per-base qualities are unavailable. Genomic DNA was isolated from the sorted cells so that the TCRbeta CDR3 region could be sequenced. The immunoSEQ Assay was used for sequencing of TCRbeta CDR3 regions. Held by TCRdb, this immuneACCESS table contains in-frame sequences only and omits some clones. Under half of the omission traces to an unresolved V gene where checked; the cause of the rest is unknown. Across this sample there are fewer than 85,000 clones, with roughly 85% seen only once. Over 0.7% of the sample lies in the top ten. The trial excluded patients who had a history of autoimmune disease or were on systemic immunosuppression. Peripheral blood for TCR sequencing was collected from all dose cohorts at baseline, on cycle 4 day 1, and on cycle 7 day 1. Samples came from an open-label, multicenter, first-in-human phase I dose-escalation trial of ivuxolimab. The trial enrolled adults with locally advanced or metastatic head and neck squamous cell, hepatocellular, melanoma or renal cell carcinoma. Before TCR sequencing, CD4+ T cells and CD8+ T cells from peripheral blood were sorted into separate populations.

The germline V gene gives CDR1 as LGHNA and CDR2 as YNFKEQ. V lost 0 bases and J lost 3 bases, and the count of bases not matched to a germline gene is 11. Including cysteine and phenylalanine, the CDR3 has 17 amino acids. Only the CDR3 portion is preserved as DNA: 51 bases, with reading frame beginning at the first base. Study-wide findings and limitations: In the 0.1-3.0 mg/kg groups, partial responders were among the patients with the lowest normalized peripheral clonal expansion, particularly in CD8+ T cells. After ivuxolimab, CD8+ T cells had more expanded clones than CD4+ T cells on average. The antigen specificity of the peripheral T cells that underwent clonal expansion was not determined. Low levels of normalized T-cell clonal expansion were also seen in some patients who did not respond. Clonal expansion of both CD4+ and CD8+ blood T cells was observed from baseline to week 6 at doses 0.1 to 3.0 mg/kg.

The source of this sequence is an adult with an advanced solid tumor such as melanoma, head and neck, liver or kidney cancer. The V and J segments used are TRBV4-2 and TRBJ2-7; 7 bases in the junction line up with TRBD2. Sequencing was performed on CD4+ or CD8+ T cells sorted from blood, taken in a trial of the OX40 agonist ivuxolimab. In nucleotides, the sequence is TGTGCCAGCAGCCAAGAGATTCAGCGGGGACCAAGCTACGAGCAGTACTTC. Protein translation: CASSQEIQRGPSYEQYF.